This T cell receptor (beta chain) was obtained from a study of CD8+CD57+ T cells in acquired aplastic anemia. Study outcomes and limitations: Patients and controls turned out to have roughly 31 CD8+ CDR3 sequences in common.

Genomic DNA, the template, was used for profiling of the TCR beta VDJ and CDR3. TCRdb reanalysed the reads using MiXCR and keeps one entry per CDR3 protein. The table shows roughly 98,000 distinct CDR3 sequences, with about 63% occurring only once. Previously, flow cytometry had revealed CD8+CD57+ cell expansion in the patients chosen for sequencing. Looked up from germline, CDR1 is LNHNV and CDR2 is YYDKDF (reference sequence). The V gene lost 3 bases and the J gene lost 7 bases, with 7 bases spanning the gap. The length of the CDR3 is 13 residues. This clonotype appeared a few times. Its antigen is unidentified.

The origin of this receptor is a human donor with aplastic anemia. The rearrangement joins TRBV15 to TRBJ1-6, with no clear D. The sample was sorted CD4+, CD8+, or CD8+CD57+ T cells (not recorded which) from PBMCs. The CDR3 DNA follows: TGTGCCACCAGCAGCTCGGCGAATTCACCCCTCCACTTT. Amino acid sequence: CATSSSANSPLHF.